This TCR beta chain came from a study of T cells in Graves' hyperthyroidism and ophthalmopathy. The table lists this clonotype with many counts. This CDR3 is 16 amino acids long. In germline, CDR1 is SNHLY, CDR2 FYNNEI. Trimming removed 4 bases from V and 7 bases from J, with 17 bases in between. Amplified TCR beta CDR3 regions came from RNA transcripts. The study used the HTBI primer set for a first-round RT-PCR of the TCR CDR3. TCRdb re-called the multiplex PCR reads with MiXCR, one entry per CDR3 protein. The data show about 530,000 distinct CDR3 sequences, with 17% seen just once and under 20% held by the top ten.

This rearrangement joins TRBV2 to TRBJ1-6; D possibly corresponds to TRBD1 (5 bases). The sequencing sample was made of blood. The sequence was obtained from a woman under 30 with Graves' ophthalmopathy. For the CDR3, the DNA is TGTGCCAGCAGTGCCGCGGACATAAGACAGAATTCACCCCTCCACTTT. Residues: CASSAADIRQNSPLHF.